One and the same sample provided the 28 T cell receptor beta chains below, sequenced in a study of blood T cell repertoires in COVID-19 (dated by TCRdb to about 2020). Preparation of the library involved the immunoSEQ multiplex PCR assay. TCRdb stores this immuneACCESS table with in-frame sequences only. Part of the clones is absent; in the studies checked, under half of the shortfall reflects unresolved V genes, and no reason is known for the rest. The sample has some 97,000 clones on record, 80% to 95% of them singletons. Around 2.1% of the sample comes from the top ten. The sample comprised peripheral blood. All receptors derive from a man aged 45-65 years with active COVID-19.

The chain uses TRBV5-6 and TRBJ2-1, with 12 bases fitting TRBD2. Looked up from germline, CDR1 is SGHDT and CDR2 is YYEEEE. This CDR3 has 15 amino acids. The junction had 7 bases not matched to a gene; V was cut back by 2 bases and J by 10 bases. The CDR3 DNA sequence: TGTGCCAGCAGCTTCCGGACTAGCGGGGTGCGGGAGCAGTTCTTC. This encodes CASSFRTSGVREQFF.

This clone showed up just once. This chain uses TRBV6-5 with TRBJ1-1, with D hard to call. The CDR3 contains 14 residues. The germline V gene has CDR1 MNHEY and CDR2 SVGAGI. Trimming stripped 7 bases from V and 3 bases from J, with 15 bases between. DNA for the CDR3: TGTGCCAGCAAAGGTTGGCCAGCGGACACTGAAGCTTTCTTT. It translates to CASKGWPADTEAFF.

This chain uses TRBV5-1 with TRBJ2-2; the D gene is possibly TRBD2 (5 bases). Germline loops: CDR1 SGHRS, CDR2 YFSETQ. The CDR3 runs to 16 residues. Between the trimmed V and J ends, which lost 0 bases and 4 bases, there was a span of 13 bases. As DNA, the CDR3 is TGCGCCAGCAGCTTGGATCCGGGAAGAATCACCGGGGAGCTGTTTTTT. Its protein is CASSLDPGRITGELFF.

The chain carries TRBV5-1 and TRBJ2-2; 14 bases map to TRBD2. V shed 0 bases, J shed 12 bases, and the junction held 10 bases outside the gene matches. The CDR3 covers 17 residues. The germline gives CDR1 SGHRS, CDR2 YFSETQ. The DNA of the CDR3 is TGCGCCAGCAGCTTGGCCGGGACTAGCGGGGGAATTTTTAAGCTGTTTTTT. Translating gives CASSLAGTSGGIFKLFF.

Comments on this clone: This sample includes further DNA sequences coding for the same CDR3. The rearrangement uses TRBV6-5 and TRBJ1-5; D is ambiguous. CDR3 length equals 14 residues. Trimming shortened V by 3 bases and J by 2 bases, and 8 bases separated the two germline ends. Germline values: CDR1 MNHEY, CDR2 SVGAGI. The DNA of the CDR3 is TGTGCCAGCAGTTATGGGAGGGGCAATCAGCCCCAGCATTTT. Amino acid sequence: CASSYGRGNQPQHF.

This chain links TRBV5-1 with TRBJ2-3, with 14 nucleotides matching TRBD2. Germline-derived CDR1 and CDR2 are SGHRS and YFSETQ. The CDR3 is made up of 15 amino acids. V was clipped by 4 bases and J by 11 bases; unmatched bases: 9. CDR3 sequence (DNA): TGCGCCAGCAGCCCGGGACTAGCGGGAGAAAGGGGGCAGTATTTT. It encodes CASSPGLAGERGQYF.

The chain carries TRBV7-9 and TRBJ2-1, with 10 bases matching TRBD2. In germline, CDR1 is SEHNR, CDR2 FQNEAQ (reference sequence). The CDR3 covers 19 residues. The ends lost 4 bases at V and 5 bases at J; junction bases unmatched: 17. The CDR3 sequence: CASSSDRVRTSGSHNEQFF. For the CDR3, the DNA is TGTGCCAGCAGCTCCGACAGGGTGAGGACTAGCGGAAGCCACAATGAGCAGTTCTTC. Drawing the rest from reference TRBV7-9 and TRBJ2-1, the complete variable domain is DTGVSQNPRHKITKRGQNVTFRCDPISEHNRLYWYRQTLGQGPEFLTYFQNEAQLEKSRLLSDRFSAERPKGSFSTLEIQRTEQGDSAMYLCASSSDRVRTSGSHNEQFFGPGTRLTVL.

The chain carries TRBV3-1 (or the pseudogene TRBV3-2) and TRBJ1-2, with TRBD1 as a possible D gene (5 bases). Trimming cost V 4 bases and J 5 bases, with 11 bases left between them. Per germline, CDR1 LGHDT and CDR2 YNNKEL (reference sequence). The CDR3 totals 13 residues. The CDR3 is CASSPLTAYGYTF. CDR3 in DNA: TGTGCCAGCAGCCCCTTGACAGCATATGGCTACACCTTC.

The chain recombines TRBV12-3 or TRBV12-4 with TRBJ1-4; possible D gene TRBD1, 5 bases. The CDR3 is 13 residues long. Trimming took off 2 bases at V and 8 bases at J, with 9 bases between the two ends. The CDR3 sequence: CASSLLRGEKLFF. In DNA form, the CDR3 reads TGTGCCAGCAGTTTACTCCGGGGGGAAAAACTGTTTTTT.

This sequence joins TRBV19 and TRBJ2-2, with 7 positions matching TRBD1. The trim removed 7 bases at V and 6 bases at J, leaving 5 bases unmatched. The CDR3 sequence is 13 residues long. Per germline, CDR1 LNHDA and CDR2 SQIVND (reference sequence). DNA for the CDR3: TGTGCCAGTACTACAGGGGTCGCCGGGGAGCTGTTTTTT. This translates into CASTTGVAGELFF.

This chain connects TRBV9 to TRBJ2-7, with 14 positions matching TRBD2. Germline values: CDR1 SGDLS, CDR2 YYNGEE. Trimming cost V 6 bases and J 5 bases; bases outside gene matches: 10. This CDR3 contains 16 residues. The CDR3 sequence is CASILTGTSGRNEQYV. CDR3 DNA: TGTGCCAGCATTTTGACCGGGACTAGCGGGAGAAACGAGCAGTACGTC.

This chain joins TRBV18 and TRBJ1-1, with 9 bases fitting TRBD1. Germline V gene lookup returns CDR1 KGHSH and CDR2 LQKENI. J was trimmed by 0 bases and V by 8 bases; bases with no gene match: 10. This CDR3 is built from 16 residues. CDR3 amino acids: CASQYTGGLMNTEAFF. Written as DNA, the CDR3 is TGTGCCAGCCAATATACAGGGGGCCTCATGAACACTGAAGCTTTCTTT.

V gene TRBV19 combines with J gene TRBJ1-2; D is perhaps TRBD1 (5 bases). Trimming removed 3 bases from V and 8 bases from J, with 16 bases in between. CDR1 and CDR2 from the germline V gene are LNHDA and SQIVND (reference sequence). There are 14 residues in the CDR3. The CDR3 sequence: CASSMGQERFGYTF. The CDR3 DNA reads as TGTGCCAGTAGTATGGGGCAGGAGAGGTTCGGCTACACCTTC.

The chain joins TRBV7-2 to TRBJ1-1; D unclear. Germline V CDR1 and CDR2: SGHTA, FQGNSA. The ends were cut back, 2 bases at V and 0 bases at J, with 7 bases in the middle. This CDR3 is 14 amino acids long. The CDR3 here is CASSLRQMNTEAFF. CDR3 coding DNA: TGTGCCAGCAGCTTACGTCAGATGAACACTGAAGCTTTCTTT.

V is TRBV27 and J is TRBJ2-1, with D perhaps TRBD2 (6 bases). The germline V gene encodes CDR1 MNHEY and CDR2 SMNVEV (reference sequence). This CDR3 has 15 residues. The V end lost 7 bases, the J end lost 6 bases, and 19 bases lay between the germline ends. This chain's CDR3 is CASTFTTSSSNEQFF. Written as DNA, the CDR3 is TGTGCCAGCACCTTTACTACTAGCTCTAGCAATGAGCAGTTCTTC.

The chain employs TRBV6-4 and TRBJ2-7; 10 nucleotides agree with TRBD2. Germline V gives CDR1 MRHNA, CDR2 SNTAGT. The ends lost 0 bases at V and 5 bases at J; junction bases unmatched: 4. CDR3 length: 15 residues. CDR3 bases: TGTGCCAGCAGTGACTCTGATCTAGCGGGAGACGAGCAGTACGTC. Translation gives CASSDSDLAGDEQYV.

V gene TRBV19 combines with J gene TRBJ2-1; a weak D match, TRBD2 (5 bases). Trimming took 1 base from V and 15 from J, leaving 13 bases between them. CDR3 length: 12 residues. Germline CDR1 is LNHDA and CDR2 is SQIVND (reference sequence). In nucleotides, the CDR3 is TGTGCCAGTAGTATAGGCGCGGGTACGTCGTTCTTC. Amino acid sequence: CASSIGAGTSFF.

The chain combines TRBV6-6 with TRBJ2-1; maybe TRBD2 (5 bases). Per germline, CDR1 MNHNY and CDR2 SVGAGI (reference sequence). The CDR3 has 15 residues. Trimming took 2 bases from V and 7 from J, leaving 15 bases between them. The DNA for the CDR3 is TGTGCCAGCAGTTACGGGGAGAGGATGGGAAATGAGCAGTTCTTC. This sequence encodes CASSYGERMGNEQFF.

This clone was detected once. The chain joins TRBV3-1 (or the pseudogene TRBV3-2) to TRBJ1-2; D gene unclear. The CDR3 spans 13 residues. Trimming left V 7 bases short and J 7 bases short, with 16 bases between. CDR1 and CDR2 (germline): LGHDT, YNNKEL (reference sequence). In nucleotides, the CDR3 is TGTGCCAGCAACTTGGCCCCTTCTAGTGGCTACACCTTC. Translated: CASNLAPSSGYTF.

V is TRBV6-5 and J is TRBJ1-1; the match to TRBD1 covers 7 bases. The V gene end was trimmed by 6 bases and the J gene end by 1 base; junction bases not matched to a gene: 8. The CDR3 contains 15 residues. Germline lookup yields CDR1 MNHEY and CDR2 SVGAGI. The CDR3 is CASRGGYRGNTEAFF. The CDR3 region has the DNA TGTGCCAGCAGGGGGGGCTACAGGGGGAACACTGAAGCTTTCTTT.

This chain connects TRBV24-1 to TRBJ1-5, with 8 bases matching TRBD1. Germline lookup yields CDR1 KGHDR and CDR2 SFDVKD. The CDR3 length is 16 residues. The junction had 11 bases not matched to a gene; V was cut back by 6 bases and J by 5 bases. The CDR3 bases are TGTGCCACCAGTCCCGCACCTCAGGGGGCGGATCAGCCCCAGCATTTT. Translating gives CATSPAPQGADQPQHF.

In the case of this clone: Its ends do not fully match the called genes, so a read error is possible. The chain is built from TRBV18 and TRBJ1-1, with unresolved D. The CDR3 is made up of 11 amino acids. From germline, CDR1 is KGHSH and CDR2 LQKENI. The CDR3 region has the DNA TGTGTCAGCTCTCCGGGAACTGAAGCTTTCTTT. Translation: CVSSPGTEAFF.

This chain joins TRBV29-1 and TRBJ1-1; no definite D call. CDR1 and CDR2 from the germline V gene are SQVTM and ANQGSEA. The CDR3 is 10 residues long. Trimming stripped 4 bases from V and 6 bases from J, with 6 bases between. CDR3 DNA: TGCAGCGTTGCGTCCGCTGAAGCTTTCTTT. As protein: CSVASAEAFF. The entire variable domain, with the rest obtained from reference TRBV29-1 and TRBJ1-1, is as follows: SAVISQKPSRDICQRGTSLTIQCQVDSQVTMMFWYRQQPGQSLTLIATANQGSEATYESGFVIDKFPISRPNLTFSTLTVSNMSPEDSSIYLCSVASAEAFFGQGTRLTVV.

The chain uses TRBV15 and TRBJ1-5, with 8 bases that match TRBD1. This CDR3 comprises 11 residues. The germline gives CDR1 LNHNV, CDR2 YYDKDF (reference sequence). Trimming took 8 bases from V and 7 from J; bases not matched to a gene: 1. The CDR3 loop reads CATGQGQPQHF. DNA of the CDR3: TGTGCCACCGGACAGGGACAGCCCCAGCATTTT.

CDR3 in amino acids: CASGRGDAKNIQYF. The CDR3 DNA reads as TGTGCCAGCGGGCGCGGGGATGCCAAAAACATTCAGTACTTC. The chain employs TRBV6-5 and TRBJ2-4; TRBD2 might be the D (6 bases). The germline V gene has CDR1 MNHEY and CDR2 SVGAGI. V lost 8 bases, J lost 1 base, and 12 bases lay in between. The CDR3 runs 14 residues.

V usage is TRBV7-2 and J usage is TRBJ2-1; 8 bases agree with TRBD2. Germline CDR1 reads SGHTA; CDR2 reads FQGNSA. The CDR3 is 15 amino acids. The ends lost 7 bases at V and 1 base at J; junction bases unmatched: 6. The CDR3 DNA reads TGTGCCAGCACCTACGGGGGGGGGTCCTACAATGAGCAGTTCTTC. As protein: CASTYGGGSYNEQFF. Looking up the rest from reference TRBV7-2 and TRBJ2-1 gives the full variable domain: GAGVSQSPSNKVTEKGKDVELRCDPISGHTALYWYRQSLGQGLEFLIYFQGNSAPDKSGLPSDRFSAERTGGSVSTLTIQRTQQEDSAVYLCASTYGGGSYNEQFFGPGTRLTVL.

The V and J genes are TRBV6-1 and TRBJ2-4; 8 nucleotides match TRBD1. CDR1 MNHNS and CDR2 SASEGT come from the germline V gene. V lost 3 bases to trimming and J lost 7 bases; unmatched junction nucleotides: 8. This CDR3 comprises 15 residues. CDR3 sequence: CASSDGGTGGNIQYF. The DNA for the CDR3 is TGTGCCAGCAGTGACGGTGGAACAGGGGGGAACATTCAGTACTTC.

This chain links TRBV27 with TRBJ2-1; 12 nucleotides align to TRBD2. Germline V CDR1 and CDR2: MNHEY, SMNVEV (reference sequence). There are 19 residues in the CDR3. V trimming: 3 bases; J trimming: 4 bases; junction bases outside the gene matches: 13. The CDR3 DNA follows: TGTGCCAGCAGTTTCCATGGGGGACTAGCGGGCGGGGGGTACAATGAGCAGTTCTTC. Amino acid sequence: CASSFHGGLAGGGYNEQFF.